The 8 T cell receptor beta chains in this list originate from one sample, sequenced in a study of blood T cell repertoires in COVID-19. Generated by immunoSEQ multiplex PCR, the TCRdb table keeps only in-frame clones and is missing some. Altogether around 340,000 clones are present, 88% being singletons, with the ten largest covering over 0.9%. Sequencing was done on a sample of PBMCs or T cells enriched from blood (not recorded which). These receptors all come from a woman aged 25-40 years who had been exposed to COVID-19.

V is TRBV12-3 or TRBV12-4 and J is TRBJ2-2; 7 bases agree with TRBD1. Trimming removed 7 bases from V and 4 bases from J; junction bases left unmatched: 3. CDR3 length: 13 amino acids. The CDR3 sequence is CASTSGGTGELFF. DNA of the CDR3: TGTGCCAGCACCTCAGGGGGCACCGGGGAGCTGTTTTTT.

This clone appeared a single time. A much larger clone lies a single base off, so this may be a read error. The chain carries TRBV7-9 and TRBJ2-7, with no clear D. Germline V gives CDR1 SEHNR, CDR2 FQNEAQ (reference sequence). The CDR3 runs 11 residues. V lost 5 bases and J 3 bases, leaving 5 bases between the germline ends. CDR3 sequence (DNA): TGTGCCAGCAGCCAACACTACGAGCAGTACTTC. Protein: CASSQHYEQYF.

The sample holds one count of this clone. This sequence joins TRBV19 and TRBJ2-7; D call uncertain. This CDR3 comprises 15 residues. Germline V lookup: CDR1 LNHDA, CDR2 SQIVND (reference sequence). V lost 3 bases to trimming and J lost 2 bases, with 14 bases between them. In nucleotides, the CDR3 is TGTGCCAGTAGTATTGGCTACAGCTACACCTACGAGCAGTACTTC. It yields the protein CASSIGYSYTYEQYF.

This clone was seen more than once but under ten times. The CDR3 loop is CASSREPLWDTEAFF. For the CDR3, the DNA is TGTGCCAGCAGTCGGGAGCCTCTTTGGGACACTGAAGCTTTCTTT. V usage is TRBV6-5 and J usage is TRBJ1-1; D is undetermined. The germline V and J ends were trimmed by 5 bases and 3 bases, with 16 bases remaining between them. Germline lookup yields CDR1 MNHEY and CDR2 SVGAGI. The CDR3 runs to 15 residues.

The chain combines TRBV7-9 with TRBJ2-7; weak D call: TRBD2 (5 bases). From germline, CDR1 is SEHNR and CDR2 FQNEAQ (reference sequence). This CDR3 has 14 residues. Trimming took off 1 base at V and 1 base at J, with 8 bases between the two ends. The CDR3: CASSLGTGSYEQYF. The DNA of the CDR3 is TGTGCCAGCAGCTTAGGGACGGGATCCTACGAGCAGTACTTC.

This rearrangement joins TRBV5-6 to TRBJ2-7; 10 nucleotides align to TRBD1. The germline gives CDR1 SGHDT, CDR2 YYEEEE. The J segment lost 5 bases and the V segment lost 5 bases, leaving 10 bases of the junction unmatched. This CDR3 spans 15 amino acids. This CDR3 reads CASSLPGQGTDEQYF. CDR3 coding DNA: TGTGCCAGCAGTCTCCCGGGACAGGGGACAGACGAGCAGTACTTC.

This CDR3 reads CASSLDGRDFDEQFF. CDR3 nucleotide sequence: TGCGCCAGCAGCTTGGACGGGAGGGATTTCGATGAGCAGTTCTTC. V and J are TRBV5-1 and TRBJ2-1; TRBD2 matches at 8 bases. The CDR3 length is 15 residues. V was clipped by 0 bases and J by 8 bases; unmatched bases: 7. Germline CDR1 is SGHRS and CDR2 is YFSETQ.

The rearrangement uses TRBV19 and TRBJ1-5; 8 nucleotides agree with TRBD1. The CDR3 spans 15 residues. The J segment lost 0 bases and the V segment lost 9 bases, leaving 7 bases of the junction unmatched. From germline, CDR1 is LNHDA and CDR2 SQIVND (reference sequence). CDR3 nucleotides: TGTGCCAGCGTTGGGACAGGCCTTAGCAATCAGCCCCAGCATTTT. As protein: CASVGTGLSNQPQHF.